The clone carrying this TCR beta chain was counted a few times. This entry comes from a study of T cells after yellow fever vaccination. TCRdb re-analysed the 5' RACE reads in MiXCR, keeping a single row per CDR3 protein. The sample has about 630,000 distinct CDR3 sequences, more than 9% seen once; the top ten hold 15%. J was trimmed by 5 bases and V by 0 bases; bases with no gene match: 15. This CDR3 is built from 19 residues. Germline CDR1 and CDR2: SGDLS and YYNGEE. The sample in question was PBMCs, obtained on the day of the yellow fever booster vaccination. The chain couples TRBV9 to TRBJ2-5; 11 nucleotides agree with TRBD2. This TCR came from a young man who received the YFV17D yellow fever vaccine. The CDR3 DNA reads as TGTGCCAGCAGCGTAGATCATACCCCACTAGCGGGAGTGAGGGAGACCCAGTACTTC. The encoded protein is CASSVDHTPLAGVRETQYF.